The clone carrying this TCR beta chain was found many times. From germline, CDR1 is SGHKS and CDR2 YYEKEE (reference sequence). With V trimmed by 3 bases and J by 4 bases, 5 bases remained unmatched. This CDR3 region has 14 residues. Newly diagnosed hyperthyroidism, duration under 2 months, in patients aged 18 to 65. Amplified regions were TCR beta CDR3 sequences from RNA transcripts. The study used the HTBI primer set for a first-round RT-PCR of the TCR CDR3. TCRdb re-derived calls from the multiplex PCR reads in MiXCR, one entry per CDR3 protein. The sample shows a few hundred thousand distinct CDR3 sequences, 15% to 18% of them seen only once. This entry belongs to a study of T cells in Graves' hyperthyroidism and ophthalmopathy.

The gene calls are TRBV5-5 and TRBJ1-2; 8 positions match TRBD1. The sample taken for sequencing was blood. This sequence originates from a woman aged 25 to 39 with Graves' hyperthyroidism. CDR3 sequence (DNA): TGTGCCAGCAGCTGGCCCGGGACAGGCTATGGCTACACCTTC. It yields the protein CASSWPGTGYGYTF.